The 4 T cell receptor beta chains below all came from one sample that was sequenced in a study of patients and donors after allogeneic stem cell transplantation. MiXCR, run by TCRdb on the RT-PCR reads, gives a single entry per CDR3 protein. There are about a million distinct CDR3 sequences in the sample; over 15% occur only once, and 5% to 7.5% lies in the top ten. Sample: blood, either unsorted or a sorted T cell fraction (not recorded which). The receptors here all came from a human donor who was either an allogeneic HSCT recipient or a stem cell or donor lymphocyte infusion donor (not recorded which). It is not recorded whose cells these are; they may come from a transplant donor.

The chain has TRBV11-2 and TRBJ2-1; 8 nucleotides align to TRBD1. After removal of 4 bases from V and 3 bases from J, the junction contained 8 bases not matched to a gene. In germline, CDR1 is SGHAT, CDR2 FQNNGV. There are 16 residues in the CDR3. CDR3 amino acids: CASSSQGALHYNEQFF. As DNA, the CDR3 is TGTGCCAGCAGCTCGCAGGGGGCCTTACACTACAATGAGCAGTTCTTC.

About this clonotype itself: A much larger clone lies a single base off, so this may be a read error. The J gene is TRBJ2-7, the V gene TRBV27, with TRBD1 matching over 9 bases. This CDR3 has 13 amino acids. J lost 4 bases, V lost 5 bases, and 3 bases had no gene match. Germline lookup yields CDR1 MNHEY and CDR2 SMNVEV (reference sequence). The CDR3 spells CASSGQGIYEQYF. The CDR3 DNA sequence: TGTGCCAGCAGTGGACAGGGGATTTACGAGCAGTACTTC.

This clonotype was seen more than once but under ten times. V usage is TRBV11-1 and J usage is TRBJ2-3, with no clear D. Deletions cut 1 base from V and 3 bases from J, with 20 bases between. The CDR3 length is 18 residues. The V gene's germline CDR1 is SGHAT and CDR2 FQDESV (reference sequence). The CDR3 loop is CASSLDTRTQTLTDTQYF. In nucleotides, the CDR3 is TGTGCCAGCAGCTTAGATACACGTACACAAACCTTAACAGATACGCAGTATTTT. Drawing the rest from reference TRBV11-1 and TRBJ2-3, the complete variable domain is EAEVAQSPRYKITEKSQAVAFWCDPISGHATLYWYRQILGQGPELLVQFQDESVVDDSQLPKDRFSAERLKGVDSTLKIQPAELGDSAMYLCASSLDTRTQTLTDTQYFGPGTRLTVL.

This clonotype was detected a few times. The rearrangement links TRBV6-1 to TRBJ1-1; D uncertain. V shed 4 bases and J shed 2 bases, with 14 bases lying between them. The CDR3 is made up of 15 amino acids. Germline V gene sequence: CDR1 MNHNS, CDR2 SASEGT. CDR3 nucleotide sequence: TGTGCCAGCAGTGTACTACAGACAAAAAACACTGAAGCTTTCTTT. Amino acid sequence: CASSVLQTKNTEAFF.